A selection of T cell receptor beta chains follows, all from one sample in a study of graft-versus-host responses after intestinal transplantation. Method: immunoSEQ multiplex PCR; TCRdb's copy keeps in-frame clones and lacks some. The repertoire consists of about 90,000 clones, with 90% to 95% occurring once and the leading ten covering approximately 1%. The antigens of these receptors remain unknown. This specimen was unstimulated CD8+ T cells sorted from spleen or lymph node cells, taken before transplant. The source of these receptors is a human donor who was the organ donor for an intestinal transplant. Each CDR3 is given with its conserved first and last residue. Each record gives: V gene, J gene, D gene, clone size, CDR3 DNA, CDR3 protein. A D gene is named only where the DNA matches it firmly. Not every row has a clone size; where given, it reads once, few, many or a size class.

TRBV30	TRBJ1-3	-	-	TGTGCCTGGAGCTTGGCAGGAATTTTATATTTT	CAWSLAGILYF
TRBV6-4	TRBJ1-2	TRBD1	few	TGTGCCAGCAGTGAAGGCGAGGACAGGGCCTTCTATGGCTACACCTTC	CASSEGEDRAFYGYTF
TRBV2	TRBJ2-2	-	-	TGTGCCACTCGCGGGGCTGACACCGGGGAGCTGTTTTTT	CATRGADTGELFF
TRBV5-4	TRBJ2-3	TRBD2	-	TGTGCCAGCAGCTGGGGGACTAGCGGGAGGGCCACAGATACGCAGTATTTT	CASSWGTSGRATDTQYF
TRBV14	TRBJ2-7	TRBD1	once	TGTGCCAGCAGCCAAGCCACGGGGACAGGGATCCACGAGCAGTACTTC	CASSQATGTGIHEQYF
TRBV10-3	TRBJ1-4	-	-	TGTGCCATCAGAGCTAGACGGGGGGAAAAACTGTTTTTT	CAIRARRGEKLFF
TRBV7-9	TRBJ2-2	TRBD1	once	TGTGCCAGCAGCGAATCCAGGGGGCGGTCGGGATCCGGGGAGCTGTTTTTT	CASSESRGRSGSGELFF
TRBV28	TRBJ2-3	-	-	TGTGCCAGCAGCATACTAGTGTTGGGCACAGATACGCAGTATTTT	CASSILVLGTDTQYF
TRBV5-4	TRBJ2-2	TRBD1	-	TGTGCCAGCAGCCGGACAGGGGGCGACACCGGGGAGCTGTTTTTT	CASSRTGGDTGELFF
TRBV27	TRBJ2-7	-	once	TGTGCCAGCAAGGGGCCCCCCTCCTACGAGCAGTACTTC	CASKGPPSYEQYF
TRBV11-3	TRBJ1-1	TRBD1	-	TGTGCCAGCAGCAACAGCGAGACAGGGGGCGGCTCCACTGAAGCTTTCTTT	CASSNSETGGGSTEAFF
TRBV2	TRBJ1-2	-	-	TGTGCCACCTTCATCGGGGGCTACACCTTC	CATFIGGYTF
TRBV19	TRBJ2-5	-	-	TGTGCCAGTAGTATAGTACGGTTTGACGGTAAACAGGGCCCGAGGAAGACAAGAGAGACCCAGTACTTC	CASSIVRFDGKQGPRKTRETQYF
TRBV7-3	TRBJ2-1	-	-	TGTGCCAGCAGCCCAAACCCGCCACGGGGATCCTACAATGAGCAGTTCTTC	CASSPNPPRGSYNEQFF